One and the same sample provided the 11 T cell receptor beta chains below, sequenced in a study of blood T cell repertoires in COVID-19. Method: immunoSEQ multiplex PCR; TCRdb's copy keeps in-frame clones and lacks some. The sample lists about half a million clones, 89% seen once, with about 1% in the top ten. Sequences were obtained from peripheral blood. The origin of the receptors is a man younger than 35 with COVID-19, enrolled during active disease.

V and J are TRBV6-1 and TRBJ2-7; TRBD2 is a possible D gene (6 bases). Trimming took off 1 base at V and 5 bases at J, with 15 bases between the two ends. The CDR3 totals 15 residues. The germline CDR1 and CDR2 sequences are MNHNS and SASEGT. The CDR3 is CASSEVWGTGNEQYF. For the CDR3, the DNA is TGTGCCAGCAGTGAAGTATGGGGGACTGGTAACGAGCAGTACTTC.

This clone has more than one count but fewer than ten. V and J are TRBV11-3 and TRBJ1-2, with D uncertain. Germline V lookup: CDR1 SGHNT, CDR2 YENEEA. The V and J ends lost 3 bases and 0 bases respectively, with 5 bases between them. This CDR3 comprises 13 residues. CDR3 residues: CASSFATNYGYTF. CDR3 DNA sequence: TGTGCCAGCAGCTTCGCGACTAACTATGGCTACACCTTC.

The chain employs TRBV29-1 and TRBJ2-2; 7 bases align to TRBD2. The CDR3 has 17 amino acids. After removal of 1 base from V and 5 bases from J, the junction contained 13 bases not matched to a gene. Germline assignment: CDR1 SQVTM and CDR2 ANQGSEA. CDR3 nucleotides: TGCAGCGTTGAAGTTCGGCTACGGACGGGGGGTACCGGGGAGCTGTTTTTT. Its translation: CSVEVRLRTGGTGELFF.

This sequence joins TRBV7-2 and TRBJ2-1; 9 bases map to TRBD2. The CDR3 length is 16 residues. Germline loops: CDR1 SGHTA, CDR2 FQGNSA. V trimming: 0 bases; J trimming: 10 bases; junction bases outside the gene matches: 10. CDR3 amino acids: CASSLAPGIAGVEQFF. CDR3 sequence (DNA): TGTGCCAGCAGCTTAGCACCGGGGATAGCGGGGGTGGAGCAGTTCTTC.

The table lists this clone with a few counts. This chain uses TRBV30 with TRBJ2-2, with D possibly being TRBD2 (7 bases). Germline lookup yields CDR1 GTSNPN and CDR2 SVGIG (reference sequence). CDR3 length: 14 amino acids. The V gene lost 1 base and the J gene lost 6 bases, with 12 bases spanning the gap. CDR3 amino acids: CAWSGGRGAGELFF. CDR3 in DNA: TGTGCCTGGAGTGGGGGGAGGGGGGCCGGGGAGCTGTTTTTT.

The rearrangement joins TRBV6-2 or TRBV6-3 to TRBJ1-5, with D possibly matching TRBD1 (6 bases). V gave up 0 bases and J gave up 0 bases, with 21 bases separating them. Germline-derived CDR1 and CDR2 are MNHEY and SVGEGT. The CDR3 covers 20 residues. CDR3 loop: CASSYSRDTSTPYSNQPQHF. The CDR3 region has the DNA TGTGCCAGCAGTTACTCTAGGGACACATCTACCCCATATAGCAATCAGCCCCAGCATTTT.

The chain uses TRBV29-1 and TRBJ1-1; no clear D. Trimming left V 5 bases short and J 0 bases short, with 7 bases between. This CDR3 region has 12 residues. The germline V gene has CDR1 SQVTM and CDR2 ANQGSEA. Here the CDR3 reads CSVWSMNTEAFF. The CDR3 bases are TGCAGCGTTTGGAGCATGAACACTGAAGCTTTCTTT. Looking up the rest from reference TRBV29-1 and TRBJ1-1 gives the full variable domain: SAVISQKPSRDICQRGTSLTIQCQVDSQVTMMFWYRQQPGQSLTLIATANQGSEATYESGFVIDKFPISRPNLTFSTLTVSNMSPEDSSIYLCSVWSMNTEAFFGQGTRLTVV.

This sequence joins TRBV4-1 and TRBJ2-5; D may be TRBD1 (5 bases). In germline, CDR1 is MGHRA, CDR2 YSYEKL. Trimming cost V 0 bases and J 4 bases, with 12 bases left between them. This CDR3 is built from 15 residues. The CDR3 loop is CASSQDRRGRETQYF. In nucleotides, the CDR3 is TGCGCCAGCAGCCAAGATAGAAGGGGCCGAGAGACCCAGTACTTC.

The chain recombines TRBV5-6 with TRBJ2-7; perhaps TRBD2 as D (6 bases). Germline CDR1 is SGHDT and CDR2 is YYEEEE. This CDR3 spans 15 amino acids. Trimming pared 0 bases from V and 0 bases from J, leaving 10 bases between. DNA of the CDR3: TGTGCCAGCAGCTTGGGACTAGGGAACTCCTACGAGCAGTACTTC. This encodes CASSLGLGNSYEQYF.

DNA of the CDR3: TGTGCCAGGCTACATACGCAGTATTTT. Amino acids: CARLHTQYF. The V call is TRBV21-1, the J call TRBJ2-3; the DNA was not compared with TRBD2, the D call given in the table. TRBV21-1 is a pseudogene. The CDR3 runs to 9 residues.

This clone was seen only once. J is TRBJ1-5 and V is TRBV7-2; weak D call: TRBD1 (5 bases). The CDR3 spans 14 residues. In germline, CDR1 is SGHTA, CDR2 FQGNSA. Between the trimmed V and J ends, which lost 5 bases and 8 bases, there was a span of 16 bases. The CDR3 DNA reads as TGTGCCAGCAGCAGGGGAGGGGCCGGGGAGCCCCAGCATTTT. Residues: CASSRGGAGEPQHF.